The 3 T cell receptor beta chains below come from one sample, sequenced in a study of shared clonotypes between healthy human individuals. The table came from immunoSEQ multiplex PCR; TCRdb's copy has only in-frame clones and leaves some out. Of some 2.3 million clones in the sample, approximately 93% were seen once. The sample was naive CD4+ T cells from PBMCs. Subset here: CD45RA+ positively selected. The receptors derive from a man between 18 and 29 years old in good health. Some clones in this sample may be carry-over from other donors' samples.

The J gene is TRBJ2-5, the V gene TRBV6-1; D unclear. Germline CDR1 reads MNHNS; CDR2 reads SASEGT. The ends were cut back, 6 bases at V and 9 bases at J, with 14 bases in the middle. The CDR3 runs 12 residues. CDR3 in amino acids: CASRLDVRAQYF. CDR3 nucleotides: TGTGCCAGCAGACTGGACGTTAGGGCCCAGTACTTC.

The chain couples TRBV5-1 to TRBJ2-5, with TRBD2 identical over 10 bases. The CDR3 has 15 residues. From germline, CDR1 is SGHRS and CDR2 YFSETQ. V lost 2 bases and J lost 5; bases outside the gene matches: 6. Written as DNA, the CDR3 is TGCGCCAGCAGCTTACTCGGGACTAGCGAGGAGACCCAGTACTTC. Translated: CASSLLGTSEETQYF.

This clone is a singleton in its sample. This chain connects TRBV11-2 to TRBJ2-1, with D perhaps given as TRBD1 or TRBD2 (6 bases each). Trimming removed 5 bases from V and 10 bases from J, with 15 bases in between. Germline V lookup: CDR1 SGHAT, CDR2 FQNNGV. This CDR3 contains 13 residues. The CDR3 DNA reads TGTGCCAGCAGCGGGGGGCTAGCACGCGAGCAGTTCTTC. This sequence encodes CASSGGLAREQFF.